This T cell receptor beta chain came from a study of blood T cell repertoires in COVID-19. Study as a whole: Sites in the United States, Italy and Spain provided acute and convalescent COVID-19 samples. PBMCs, B-cell-depleted T cells, or T cells were the source of the cDNA or gDNA that made up the material.

Authors' analysis steps: From reference gene primer amplification, estimates of nucleated cell counts were derived. Data came from immunoSEQ multiplex PCR; TCRdb stores just in-frame clones and leaves some out. V and J calls and clone size are given by that table; D and trimming were obtained from the DNA. The sample yields roughly 120,000 clones, over 65% seen once. Sequenced material: peripheral blood. This sequence was found in a human donor with acute or convalescent COVID-19. The donor label of this sample is uncertain.

CDR3 sequence: CASSPYQETQYF. The CDR3 bases are TGTGCCAGTAGTCCGTACCAAGAGACCCAGTACTTC. The chain uses TRBV19 and TRBJ2-5; no firm D call. CDR1 is LNHDA, CDR2 SQIVND, per germline (reference sequence). This CDR3 has 12 amino acids. The germline V and J ends were trimmed by 5 bases and 0 bases, with 4 bases remaining between them.